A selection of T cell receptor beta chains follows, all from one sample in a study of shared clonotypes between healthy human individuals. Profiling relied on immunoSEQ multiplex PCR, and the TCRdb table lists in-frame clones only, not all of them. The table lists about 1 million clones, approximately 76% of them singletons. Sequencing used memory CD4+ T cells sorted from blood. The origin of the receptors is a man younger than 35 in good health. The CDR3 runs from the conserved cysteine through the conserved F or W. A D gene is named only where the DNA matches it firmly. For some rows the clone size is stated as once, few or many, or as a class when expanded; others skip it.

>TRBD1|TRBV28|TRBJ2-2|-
CASNRQGAGTGELFF
TGTGCCAGCAACAGACAGGGGGCGGGTACCGGGGAGCTGTTTTTT
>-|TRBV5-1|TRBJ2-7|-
CASSNRVRQYF
TGCGCCAGCAGCAACAGGGTGCGGCAGTACTTC
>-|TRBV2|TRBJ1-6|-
CASRVTDNSPLHF
TGTGCCAGCCGGGTTACAGATAATTCACCCCTCCACTTT
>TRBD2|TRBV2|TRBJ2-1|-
CASSRSSGGVNEQFF
TGTGCCAGCAGTCGGTCTAGCGGGGGGGTAAATGAGCAGTTCTTC
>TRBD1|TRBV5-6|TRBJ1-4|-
CASSHSTGPANEKLFF
TGTGCCAGCAGCCATTCGACAGGGCCAGCTAATGAAAAACTGTTTTTT
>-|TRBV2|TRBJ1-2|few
CASSEPLQGRKDGYTF
TGTGCCAGCAGTGAACCTTTGCAGGGCAGAAAGGATGGCTACACCTTC
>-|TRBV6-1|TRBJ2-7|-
CASSVLADIYEQYF
TGTGCCAGCAGTGTGCTAGCTGATATTTACGAGCAGTACTTC
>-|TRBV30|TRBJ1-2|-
CAWSRRGLNYGYTF
TGTGCCTGGAGTCGACGCGGACTCAACTATGGCTACACCTTC
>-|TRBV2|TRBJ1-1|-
CASSEAGRNTEAFF
TGTGCCAGCAGTGAAGCGGGCAGGAACACTGAAGCTTTCTTT
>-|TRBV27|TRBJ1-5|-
CASSLDRLNQPQHF
TGTGCCAGCAGTTTGGATCGGCTCAATCAGCCCCAGCATTTT
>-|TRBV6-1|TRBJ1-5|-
CASSEKGKPQHF
TGTGCCAGCAGTGAAAAGGGCAAGCCCCAGCATTTT
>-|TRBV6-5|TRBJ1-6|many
CASSSTGNSPLHF
TGTGCCAGCAGTTCAACTGGCAATTCACCCCTCCACTTT
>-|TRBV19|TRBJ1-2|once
CASIETPGPYGYTF
TGTGCCAGTATCGAGACTCCGGGACCGTATGGCTACACCTTC
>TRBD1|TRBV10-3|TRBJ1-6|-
CAIGGTGNSPLHF
TGTGCCATCGGTGGGACAGGGAATTCACCCCTCCACTTT
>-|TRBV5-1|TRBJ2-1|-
CASSTGLEMGEQFF
TGCGCCAGCAGCACGGGACTGGAGATGGGTGAGCAGTTCTTC
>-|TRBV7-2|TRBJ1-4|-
CASSLGPGGEKLFF
TGTGCCAGCAGCTTAGGACCGGGAGGGGAAAAACTGTTTTTT
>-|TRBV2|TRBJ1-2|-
CASSTMRRAGYTF
TGTGCCAGCAGTACCATGAGGCGGGCTGGCTACACCTTC
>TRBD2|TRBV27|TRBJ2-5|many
CASSLEGGGRARRETQYF
TGTGCCAGCAGTTTAGAGGGTGGCGGGAGGGCCCGGCGAGAGACCCAGTACTTC
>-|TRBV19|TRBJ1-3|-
CATRLSAGNTIYF
TGTGCCACCCGACTCTCGGCGGGAAACACCATATATTTT
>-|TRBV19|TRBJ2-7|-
CASSIDSSYEQYF
TGTGCCAGTAGTATCGACAGCTCCTACGAGCAGTACTTC
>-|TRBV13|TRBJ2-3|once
CASSLYRIEGATDTQYF
TGTGCCAGCAGCCTCTACCGGATAGAGGGAGCTACAGATACGCAGTATTTT
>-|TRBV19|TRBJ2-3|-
CASSVLRFTGTHSTDTQYF
TGTGCCAGTAGTGTCCTCCGGTTTACCGGGACCCACAGCACAGATACGCAGTATTTT
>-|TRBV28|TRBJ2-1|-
CASKGSSYNEQFF
TGTGCCAGCAAGGGGAGCTCCTACAATGAGCAGTTCTTC
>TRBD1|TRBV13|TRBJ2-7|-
CASSSLTGTVSYEQYF
TGTGCCAGCAGCTCCCTCACCGGGACAGTCTCCTACGAGCAGTACTTC
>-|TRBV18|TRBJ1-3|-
CASSPGVENTIYF
TGTGCCAGCTCACCCGGGGTTGAAAACACCATATATTTT
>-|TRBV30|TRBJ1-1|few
CAWSEMGGEAFF
TGTGCCTGGAGTGAGATGGGGGGTGAAGCTTTCTTT
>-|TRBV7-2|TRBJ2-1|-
CASSENSYNEQFF
TGTGCCAGCAGCGAAAATAGCTACAATGAGCAGTTCTTC
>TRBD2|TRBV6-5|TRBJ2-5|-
CASGDGGRRETQYF
TGTGCCAGCGGCGACGGCGGGAGGAGAGAGACCCAGTACTTC
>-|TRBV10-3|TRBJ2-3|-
CAISESGGALSRPDTQYF
TGTGCCATCAGTGAGTCTGGGGGGGCACTTTCGAGGCCAGATACGCAGTATTTT
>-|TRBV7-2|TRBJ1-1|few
CASSLAQGGTEAFF
TGTGCCAGCAGCTTAGCCCAGGGAGGAACTGAAGCTTTCTTT
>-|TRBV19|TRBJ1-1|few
CASSIDRGPGFF
TGTGCCAGTAGTATAGACCGAGGCCCTGGCTTCTTT
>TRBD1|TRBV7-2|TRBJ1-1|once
CASSPRQGNTEAFF
TGTGCCAGCAGCCCTCGACAGGGGAACACTGAAGCTTTCTTT